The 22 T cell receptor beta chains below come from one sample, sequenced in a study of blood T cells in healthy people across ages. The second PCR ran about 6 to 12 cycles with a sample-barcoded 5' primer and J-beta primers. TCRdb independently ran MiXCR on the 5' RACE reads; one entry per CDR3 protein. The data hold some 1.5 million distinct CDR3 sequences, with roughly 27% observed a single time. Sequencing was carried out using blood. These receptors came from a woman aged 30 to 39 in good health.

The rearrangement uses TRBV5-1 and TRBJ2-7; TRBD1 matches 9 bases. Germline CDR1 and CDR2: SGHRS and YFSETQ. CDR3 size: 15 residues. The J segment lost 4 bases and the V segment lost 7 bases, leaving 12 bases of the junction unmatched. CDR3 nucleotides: TGCGCCAGCCACAGCGCGGGACAGGGAGGGTACGAGCAGTACTTC. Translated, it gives CASHSAGQGGYEQYF.

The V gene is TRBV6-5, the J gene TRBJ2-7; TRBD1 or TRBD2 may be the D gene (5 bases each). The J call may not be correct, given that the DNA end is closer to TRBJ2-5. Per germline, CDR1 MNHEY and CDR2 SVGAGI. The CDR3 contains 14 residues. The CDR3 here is CASSRPGPGQTQYF. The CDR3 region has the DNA TGTGCCAGCAGTCGTCCGGGACCGGGCCAGACCCAGTACTTC.

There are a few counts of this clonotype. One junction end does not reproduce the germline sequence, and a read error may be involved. The CDR3 nucleotides are TGTGTCAGCAGCTCGTTCGGAATCTATGGCTACACCTTC. Its translation: CVSSSFGIYGYTF. This chain links TRBV7-9 with TRBJ1-2; D gene uncertain. The CDR3 is made up of 13 amino acids. The germline CDR1 and CDR2 sequences are SEHNR and FQNEAQ (reference sequence).

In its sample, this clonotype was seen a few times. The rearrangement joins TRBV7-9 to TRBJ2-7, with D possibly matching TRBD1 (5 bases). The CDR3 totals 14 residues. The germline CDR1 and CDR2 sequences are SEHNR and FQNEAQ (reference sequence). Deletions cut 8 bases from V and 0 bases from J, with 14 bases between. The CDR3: CASGAGLFSYEQYF. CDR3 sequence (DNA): TGTGCCAGCGGGGCAGGGCTGTTCTCCTACGAGCAGTACTTC.

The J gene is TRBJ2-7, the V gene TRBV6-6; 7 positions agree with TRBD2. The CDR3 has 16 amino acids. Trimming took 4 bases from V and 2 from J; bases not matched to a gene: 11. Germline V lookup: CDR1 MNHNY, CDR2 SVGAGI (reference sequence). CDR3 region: CASSSDLYGGTYEQYF. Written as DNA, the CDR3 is TGTGCCAGCAGTTCCGATTTGTACGGGGGGACCTACGAGCAGTACTTC.

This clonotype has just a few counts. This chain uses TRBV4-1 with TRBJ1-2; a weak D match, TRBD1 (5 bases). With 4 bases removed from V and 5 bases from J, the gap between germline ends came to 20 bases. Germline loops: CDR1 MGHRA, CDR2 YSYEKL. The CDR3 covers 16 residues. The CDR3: CASSPTLRGQIYGYTF. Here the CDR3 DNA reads TGCGCCAGCAGCCCTACTTTGCGGGGCCAAATATATGGCTACACCTTC.

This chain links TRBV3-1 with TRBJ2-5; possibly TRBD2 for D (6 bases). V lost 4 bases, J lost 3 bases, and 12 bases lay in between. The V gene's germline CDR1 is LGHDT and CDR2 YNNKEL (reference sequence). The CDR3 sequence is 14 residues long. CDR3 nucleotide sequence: TGTGCCAGCAGCCCGCGGGGAAAAGAAGAGACCCAGTACTTC. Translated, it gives CASSPRGKEETQYF.

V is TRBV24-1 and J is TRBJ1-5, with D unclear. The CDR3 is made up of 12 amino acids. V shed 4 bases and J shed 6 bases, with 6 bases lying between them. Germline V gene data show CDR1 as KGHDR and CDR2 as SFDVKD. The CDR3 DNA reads TGTGCCACCAGTGAAGGAACTCAGCCCCAGCATTTT. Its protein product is CATSEGTQPQHF.

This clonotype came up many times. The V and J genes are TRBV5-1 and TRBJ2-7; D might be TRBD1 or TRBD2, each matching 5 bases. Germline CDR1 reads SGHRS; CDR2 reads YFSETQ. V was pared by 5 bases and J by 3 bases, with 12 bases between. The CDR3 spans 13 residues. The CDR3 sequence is CASRPGTGYEQYF. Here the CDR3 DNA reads TGCGCCAGCAGACCGGGGACCGGCTACGAGCAGTACTTC.

CDR3 sequence reads: CASSLQTLSPETQYF. CDR3 DNA: TGTGCCAGCAGCCTACAGACCCTGTCCCCAGAGACCCAGTACTTC. The V and J genes are TRBV7-6 and TRBJ2-5; D is unresolved. The V and J ends lost 5 bases and 4 bases respectively, with 17 bases between them. The CDR3 runs 15 residues. CDR1 and CDR2 from the germline V gene are SGHVS and FNYEAQ. Full variable domain (missing parts from reference TRBV7-6 and TRBJ2-5): GAGVSQSPRYKVTKRGQDVALRCDPISGHVSLYWYRQALGQGPEFLTYFNYEAQQDKSGLPNDRFSAERPEGSISTLTIQRTEQRDSAMYRCASSLQTLSPETQYFGPGTRLLVL.

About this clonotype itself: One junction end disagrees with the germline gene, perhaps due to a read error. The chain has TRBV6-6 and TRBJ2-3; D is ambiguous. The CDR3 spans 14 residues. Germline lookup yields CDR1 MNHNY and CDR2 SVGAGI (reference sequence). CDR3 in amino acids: CASSNIPGFDTRYF. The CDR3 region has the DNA TGTGCCAGCAGCAATATCCCAGGCTTTGATACGCGGTATTTT.

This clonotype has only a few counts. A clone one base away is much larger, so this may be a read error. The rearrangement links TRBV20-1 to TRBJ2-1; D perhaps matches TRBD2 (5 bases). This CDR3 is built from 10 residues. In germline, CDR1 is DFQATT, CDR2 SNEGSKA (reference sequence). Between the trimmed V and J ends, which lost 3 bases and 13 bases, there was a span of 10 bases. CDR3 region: CSASRETQFF. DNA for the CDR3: TGCAGTGCTAGTAGGGAGACCCAGTTCTTC.

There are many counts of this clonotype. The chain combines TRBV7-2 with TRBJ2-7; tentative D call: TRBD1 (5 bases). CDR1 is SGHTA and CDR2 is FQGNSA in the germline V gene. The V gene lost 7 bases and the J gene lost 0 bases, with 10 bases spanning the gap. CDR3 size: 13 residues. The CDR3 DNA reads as TGTGCCAGCACCTTGACAGACTCCTACGAGCAGTACTTC. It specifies CASTLTDSYEQYF. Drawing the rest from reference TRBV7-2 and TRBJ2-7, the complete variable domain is GAGVSQSPSNKVTEKGKDVELRCDPISGHTALYWYRQSLGQGLEFLIYFQGNSAPDKSGLPSDRFSAERTGGSVSTLTIQRTQQEDSAVYLCASTLTDSYEQYFGPGTRLTVT.

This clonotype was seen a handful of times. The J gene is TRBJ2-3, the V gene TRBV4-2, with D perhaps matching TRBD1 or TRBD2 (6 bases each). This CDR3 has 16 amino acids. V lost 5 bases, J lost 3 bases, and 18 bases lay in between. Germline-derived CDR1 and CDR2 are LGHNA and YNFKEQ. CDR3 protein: CASSGTGAQRTDTQYF. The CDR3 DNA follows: TGTGCCAGCAGCGGGACGGGGGCCCAAAGGACAGATACGCAGTATTTT.

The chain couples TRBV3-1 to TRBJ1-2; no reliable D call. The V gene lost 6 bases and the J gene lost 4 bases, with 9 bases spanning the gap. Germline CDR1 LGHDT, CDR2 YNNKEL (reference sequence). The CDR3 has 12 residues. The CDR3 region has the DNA TGTGCCAGCAGGGACCCTGGCTATGGCTACACCTTC. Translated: CASRDPGYGYTF.

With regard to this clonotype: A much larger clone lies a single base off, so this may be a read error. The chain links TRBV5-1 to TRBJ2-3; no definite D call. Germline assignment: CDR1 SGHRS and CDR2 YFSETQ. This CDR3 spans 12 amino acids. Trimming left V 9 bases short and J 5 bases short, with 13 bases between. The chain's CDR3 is CANSVGGDTQYF. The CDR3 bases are TGCGCCAACAGTGTGGGCGGAGATACGCAGTATTTT.

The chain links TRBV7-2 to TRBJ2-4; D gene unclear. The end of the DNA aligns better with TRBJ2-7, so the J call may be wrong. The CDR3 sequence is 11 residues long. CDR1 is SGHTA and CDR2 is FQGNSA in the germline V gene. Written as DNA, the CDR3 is TGTGCCAGCAGCTCATTCGACGAGCAGTACTTC. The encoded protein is CASSSFDEQYF.

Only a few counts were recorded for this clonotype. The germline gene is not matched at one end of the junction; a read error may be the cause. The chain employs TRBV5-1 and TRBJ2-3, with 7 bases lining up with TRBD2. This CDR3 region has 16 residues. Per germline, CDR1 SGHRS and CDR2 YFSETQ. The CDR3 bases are TGCGCCGGCAGCTCTTATGGCGGGAGTACGCCAGATACGCAGTATTTT. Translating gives CAGSSYGGSTPDTQYF.

CDR3 in amino acids: CASSLGQGLFGFYEQYF. The CDR3 nucleotides are TGTGCCAGCAGCCTCGGACAGGGTTTGTTCGGCTTCTACGAGCAGTACTTC. V usage is TRBV3-1 and J usage is TRBJ2-7; 8 bases agree with TRBD1. The germline V gene has CDR1 LGHDT and CDR2 YNNKEL (reference sequence). V lost 4 bases to trimming and J lost 3 bases; unmatched junction nucleotides: 14. The CDR3 has 17 residues.

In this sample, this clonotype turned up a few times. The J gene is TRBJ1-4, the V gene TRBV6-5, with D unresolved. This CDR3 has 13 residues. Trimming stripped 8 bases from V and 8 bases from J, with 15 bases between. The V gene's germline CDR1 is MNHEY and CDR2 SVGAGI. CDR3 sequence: CASAEYLGEKLFF. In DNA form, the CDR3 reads TGTGCCAGCGCCGAGTATTTAGGGGAAAAACTGTTTTTT.

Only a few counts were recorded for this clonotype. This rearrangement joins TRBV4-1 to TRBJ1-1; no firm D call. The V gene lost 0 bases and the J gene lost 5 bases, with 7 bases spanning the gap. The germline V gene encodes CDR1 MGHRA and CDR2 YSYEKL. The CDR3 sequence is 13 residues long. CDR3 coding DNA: TGCGCCAGCAGCCAAGATCCACTTACTGAAGCTTTCTTT. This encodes CASSQDPLTEAFF.

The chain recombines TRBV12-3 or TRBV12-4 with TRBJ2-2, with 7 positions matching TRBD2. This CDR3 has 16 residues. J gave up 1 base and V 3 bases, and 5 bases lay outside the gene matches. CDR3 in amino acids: CASSFGGRGNTGELFF. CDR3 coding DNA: TGTGCCAGCAGTTTCGGAGGGAGGGGGAACACCGGGGAGCTGTTTTTT.